Listed here is a single T cell receptor (beta chain). Its specificity is unknown. Germline V gene data show CDR1 as SGHNT and CDR2 as YYREEE (reference sequence). Trimming removed 4 bases from V and 7 bases from J; junction bases left unmatched: 9. The CDR3 has 15 residues. 60 Vbeta and 13 Jbeta primers were used in PCR. Using immunoSEQ multiplex PCR, the repertoire was profiled, and TCRdb retains in-frame clones only, with some absent. The sample lists over 150,000 clones, just over 75% seen once, with approximately 1.3% in the top ten. This sample stems from a study of cytomegalovirus exposure and HLA in healthy donors. Findings and caveats of the study: The authors considered a cluster of highly shared sequence variants likely to be a sequencing artifact.

The chain combines TRBV5-4 with TRBJ2-7, with 12 bases aligning to TRBD2. This TCR derives from a woman in her twenties or thirties in good health and CMV-seropositive. The sequenced material came from PBMCs. The CDR3 sequence: CASSPLAGGPREQYF. CDR3 sequence (DNA): TGTGCCAGCAGCCCTCTAGCGGGAGGGCCTAGGGAGCAGTACTTC. Full variable domain (remainder filled in from reference TRBV5-4 and TRBJ2-7): ETGVTQSPTHLIKTRGQQVTLRCSSQSGHNTVSWYQQALGQGPQFIFQYYREEENGRGNFPPRFSGLQFPNYSSELNVNALELDDSALYLCASSPLAGGPREQYFGPGTRLTVT.